This TCR beta chain comes out of a study of technical replicates of blood from a handful of donors. The length of the CDR3 is 15 residues. V was cut by 5 bases and J by 0 bases, with 11 bases left in between. CDR1 is WSHSY and CDR2 is SAAADI in the germline V gene. Clones were read by immunoSEQ multiplex PCR, and TCRdb kept only the in-frame ones, dropping some. The profile shows under 90,000 clones, around 96% of them singletons. The chain has TRBV10-2 and TRBJ1-5; possible D gene TRBD1, 5 bases. The TCR originated in a human donor in good health. Sequenced material: T cells isolated from PBMCs. The CDR3: CASSLDNYSNQPQHF. Here the CDR3 DNA reads TGCGCCAGCAGTCTGGACAATTATAGCAATCAGCCCCAGCATTTT.